The subject of this entry is one TCR beta chain. It lacks a known antigen. The record has no base qualities; no much larger clone is one base away. CDR1 and CDR2 are drawn from the germline V gene (reference sequence): LNHDA, SQIVND. V loses 3 bases, J loses 5 bases, and the germline ends lie 10 bases apart. The CDR3 runs 13 residues from the cysteine to the phenylalanine. CDR3 DNA only is kept here, 39 bases in frame from base 1. The data were obtained in a study of cytomegalovirus exposure and HLA in healthy donors (dated by TCRdb to 2016 to 2017). Looking at the study overall: An earlier analysis of roughly 500 of the donors reported 250 to 350 Gb of sequence data and 117 million unique TCR beta sequences from 150 million to 200 million T cells. Alongside the repertoire data, information on donor age, sex, ethnicity and CMV serostatus was compiled. High-throughput TCR immunosequencing, statistical association of individual TCRs with disease status, and machine learning were combined to predict cytomegalovirus infection status. The study aimed to test whether signatures of past pathogen exposure could be identified by cataloging public T cell receptors. A later analysis re-examined previously published TCR beta repertoires from hundreds of donors and added high-resolution HLA genotyping to investigate patterns of TCR occurrence. In addition to the first cohort of 666 subjects, a separate validation cohort of approximately 130 different subjects was used. An earlier analysis of roughly 600 of the donors used high-throughput TCR beta sequencing to judge whether each TCR beta V gene segment behaved as functional or pseudogenic. Rather than using new phenotypic data, the later analysis identified candidate immune exposures from TCR beta sequences and from how often those sequences occurred across donors. About five DR-DQ haplotypes were handled as single units for association and clustering, since linkage in the cohort was strong. Class I and class II HLA loci were covered by the typing at four-digit resolution. All discovery cohort repertoires had been generated on a single sequencing platform. Typing coverage varied by locus: about 629-640 donors for A, B, C, DRB1 and DQB1; roughly 510 for DQA1; more than 600 for DPA1; more than 450 for DPB1. An early release that covered about 600 HLA-typed donors contained about 300 gigabases of sequencing data and about 84 million unique TCR sequences. The study profiled the T cell repertoires of around 700 subjects by immunosequencing and related them to cytomegalovirus serostatus. Among the approximately 400 genotyped donors, around 81% belonged to the genetic ancestry cluster associated with self-reported Caucasian donors. Genome-wide SNP genotypes for about 55% of the roughly 670 donors were used in a later genetic analysis, which treated that subset as a discovery cohort. On average, roughly 240,000 unique TCR beta nucleotide sequences were sequenced per donor among a few hundred genotyped donors of the cohort, with around 19% of those sequences being non-productive.

The cohort comprised 710 or so healthy bone marrow donors. At the time of sampling, every cohort member was nominally healthy, though immune exposures that went unrecorded were likely present. The donor was CMV seropositive and belonged to the group of more than 250 seropositive cohort members. Every donor gave a peripheral blood sample, and the peripheral blood mononuclear cells from that sample were used for TCR beta sequencing. The Qiagen DNeasy Blood Extraction Kit was used to extract genomic DNA from the blood cell samples. Library preparation was by the immunoSEQ multiplex PCR assay. For the multiplex PCR, a mixture combining 60 forward primers for TCR Vbeta segments and 13 reverse primers for TCR Jbeta segments was used. The CDR3 region of rearranged TCR beta genes was amplified from genomic DNA with a multiplex PCR assay. Amplified TCR beta libraries were sequenced as 87-base-pair reads on the Illumina HiSeq System. From the authors' description of their analysis: A later analysis tallied around 80 million unique TCR beta chains across the 666 repertoires, and about 10 million of those chains were shared by two or more donors. Raw reads were error-corrected and collapsed into unique sequences with a nearest-neighbor algorithm that merged closely related sequences to remove PCR and sequencing errors. Alignment of CDR3 sequences to IMGT reference sequences was used to assign V, D and J gene segments. For a sequence to be retained, a match of at least six nucleotides was required to both a V gene segment and a J gene segment. A rearrangement was called productive if the CDR3 had no stop codons and remained in frame with V and J, and every other rearrangement was called non-productive. Following IMGT convention, CDR3 was defined as the stretch from the second conserved V-encoded cysteine up to the conserved J-encoded phenylalanine. Sequences without an unambiguous match to a single V gene segment were excluded from the earlier analysis of a few hundred of the donors. An earlier analysis of some 500 of the donors classified V segments as functional when productive rearrangements were above 56.7% and as segregating when the standard deviation between donors was above 5%. A statistical classification framework was built for diagnosing cytomegalovirus status from the catalog of TCR beta chain sequences. V and J gene assignment, in a later analysis, came from comparing TCR nucleotide sequences with IMGT/GENE-DB human TR gene sequences. The TCRdist pipeline was used in a later analysis to assign CDR3 sequences and most-parsimonious VDJ recombination scenarios. A later analysis defined each TCR beta chain by its CDR3 amino acid sequence plus V-gene family, and excluded reads lacking a unique V-gene family. A later analysis removed over 500 highly shared, low-generation-probability nucleotide sequences to deal with suspected cross-contamination and a sequencing artifact. In a later analysis, a clonal expansion index was calculated for each public chain from normalized within-repertoire ranks of inferred template counts. A later analysis computed generation probabilities with a VDJ recombination model fitted to out-of-frame rearrangements, and checked the results against IGoR. In a later analysis, TCR-TCR, TCR-HLA and TCR-CMV co-occurrence was scored with hypergeometric tests, and a repertoire-size bias correction was applied to TCR pairs. A later analysis estimated false discovery rates by permuting HLA or CMV assignments 20 times. In a later analysis, co-occurring TCRs were grouped using DBSCAN, and TCRdist sequence similarity was added for clustering within HLA-allele-positive subsets. Repertoires with fewer than 30,000 or more than 120,000 public chains were left out of co-occurrence clustering, as were roughly five repertoires with anomalous nucleotide sharing. TCRdb mirrors the immuneACCESS table, restricted to in-frame sequences. Some clones are absent from its copies; in checked studies, under half trace to an unresolved V gene, and the reason for the others is unknown. V and J calls plus clone size are reproduced from that table; the DNA served to infer D and trimming. The sample table shows 76,000 or so clones, and around 70% are seen once. The ten largest account for roughly 15% of the sample.

Findings and caveats that apply to the study as a whole: The classifier was reported to diagnose cytomegalovirus status with high specificity and sensitivity in both the original cohort and the validation cohort. Sequencing depth was assumed to be roughly uniform across donors in the presence/absence analyses, though that assumption may not hold. The 87-base-pair reads could not distinguish some IMGT-functional V segments, including TRBV6-2 and TRBV6-3, so those segments were excluded. In a later analysis, HLA-associated TCR beta chains were found to be more clonally expanded and to have lower generation probabilities than equally common non-associated chains. A later analysis found that TCR association rates varied across HLA loci, with DRB1 alleles showing the most associated TCRs and HLA-C alleles the fewest. Several of the top co-occurrence clusters appeared to be linked to parvovirus B19, influenza, CMV and Epstein-Barr virus, according to a later analysis. A later genetic analysis reported fewer N-insertions in productive TCRs among donors in an Asian-associated ancestry cluster than the roughly 650-donor mean. In an earlier analysis of 587 of the donors, most TCR beta V segments appeared in productive rearrangements about 87% or about 30% of the time, broadly matching IMGT annotations. The study listed 150 to 200 TCR beta chains as associated with cytomegalovirus. For the cohort, immune exposure information was limited to CMV serostatus. A later genetic analysis associated a missense DCLRE1C variant with V-gene and J-gene trimming of TCR beta chains, and an independent cohort replicated the association. Correlated functional status among segregating V segments might reflect linkage disequilibrium, but an unknown experimental factor could not be ruled out. A further reported finding was that TCR beta sequences accurately predicted the HLA-A and HLA-B alleles for most subjects in the first cohort. Because HLA typing was missing for some donors at each locus, association tests included only the typed subset. Because counts were too low, roughly 16 rarely observed V segments, including chromosome 9 orphons, were excluded from the earlier analysis of some 590 of the donors. In vitro tests confirmed that three of the cytomegalovirus-associated TCR beta chains recognize cytomegalovirus antigens. A later analysis associated 16,951 TCR beta sequences with specific HLA alleles at a false discovery rate of 0.05. In this cohort, only TCR beta chains were sequenced, and detectable features were limited by the absence of alpha or paired-chain data. The authors suggested that the approach could potentially be generalized to other disease states and immunological phenotypes. When HLA alleles, especially DR and DQ, strongly co-occurred, TCR associations were difficult to assign to individual alleles. A group of highly shared sequence variants was considered likely to be a technical artifact of the sequencing pipeline. In a later analysis, most CMV-associated TCR beta chains were found to appear HLA-restricted, with HLA associations seemingly driven largely by CMV exposure. Most TCR sequences were seen in very few donors, while some public TCRs were found in many individuals.

This receptor was obtained from a woman aged 40 to 50 in good health and CMV-seropositive. The sample was PBMCs. The sequence is built from TRBV19 and TRBJ1-1, with a weak D call of TRBD1 (5 bases match). The DNA is as follows: TGTGCCAGTAGTATTGTGGAGGGGACTGAAGCTTTCTTT. Its coded protein is CASSIVEGTEAFF.